A selection of T cell receptor beta chains follows, all from one sample in a study of T cell responses to AZD1222 COVID-19 vaccine. Sequenced by immunoSEQ multiplex PCR; TCRdb stores in-frame clones only, minus some. Counted here are about 67,000 clones, about 80% occurring once; the ten biggest clones make up under 8%. This specimen consisted of peripheral blood, obtained 28 days after the second AZD1222 dose. The receptors originated from an adult who received the AZD1222 COVID-19 vaccine. Each CDR3 is given with its conserved first and last residue. A D gene is named only where the DNA matches it firmly. Clone size, where shown, is once, few, many, or a class for clones that have expanded.

TRBJ1-1	NA	NA	TRBV11-2	CASSLGGRNTEAFF	TGTGCCAGCAGCTTAGGGGGCAGGAACACTGAAGCTTTCTTT
TRBJ1-1	NA	NA	TRBV12-3/TRBV12-4	CASSRSITEAFF	TGTGCCAGCAGCCGAAGTATAACTGAAGCTTTCTTT
TRBJ1-5	NA	few	TRBV15	CATSRDRGGQPQHF	TGTGCCACCAGCAGAGACAGGGGAGGTCAGCCCCAGCATTTT
TRBJ1-6	NA	NA	TRBV6-5	CASRGISPSPLHF	TGTGCCAGCAGGGGAATATCGCCTTCACCCCTCCACTTT
TRBJ1-6	NA	few	TRBV21-1	CASSPRQSYNSPLHF	TGTGCCAGCAGCCCCCGACAGTCGTATAATTCACCCCTCCACTTT
TRBJ2-1	NA	NA	TRBV16	CASSQSGNEQFF	TGTGCCAGCAGCCAATCGGGCAATGAGCAGTTCTTC
TRBJ2-7	NA	NA	TRBV30	CAWSVRGLPYEQYF	TGTGCCTGGAGTGTACGGGGTCTCCCCTACGAGCAGTACTTC
TRBJ2-5	NA	NA	TRBV5-1	CASSLGQHQETQYF	TGCGCCAGCAGCTTGGGTCAGCACCAAGAGACCCAGTACTTC
TRBJ2-7	NA	NA	TRBV7-2	CASSLDTGSYEQYF	TGTGCCAGCAGCTTAGATACGGGGTCCTACGAGCAGTACTTC
TRBJ1-4	NA	NA	TRBV6-1	CASSESLVGVSEKLFF	TGTGCCAGCAGTGAATCCCTAGTGGGCGTAAGTGAAAAACTGTTTTTT
TRBJ2-3	NA	NA	TRBV12-3/TRBV12-4	CASSLQGPAAQYF	TGTGCCAGCAGTTTGCAGGGTCCTGCAGCGCAGTATTTT
TRBJ1-4	NA	NA	TRBV19	CASSMPPATQFQLEKLFF	TGTGCCAGTAGTATGCCCCCCGCCACACAGTTTCAACTTGAAAAACTGTTTTTT
TRBJ1-5	TRBD1	once	TRBV27	CASSFRRDRVRDQPQHF	TGTGCCAGCAGTTTTAGGCGGGACAGGGTTAGAGATCAGCCCCAGCATTTT
TRBJ1-2	NA	few	TRBV9	CASSVGGADSIGYTF	TGTGCCAGCAGCGTAGGGGGGGCAGACTCTATTGGCTACACCTTC
TRBJ1-2	NA	NA	TRBV10-3	CAISESVQLLKYTF	TGTGCCATCAGTGAGTCGGTACAGCTCCTGAAGTACACCTTC
TRBJ2-7	TRBD2	NA	TRBV19	CASSIGLAVSYEQYF	TGTGCCAGTAGTATAGGACTAGCGGTCTCCTACGAGCAGTACTTC
TRBJ2-1	NA	NA	TRBV12-2	CASRPKRGPPGEQFF	TGTGCAAGTCGTCCCAAGCGGGGGCCCCCCGGTGAGCAGTTCTTC
TRBJ1-2	NA	NA	TRBV12-3/TRBV12-4	CASSRGVGGYTF	TGTGCCAGCAGTAGGGGCGTAGGCGGCTACACCTTC
TRBJ1-1	NA	NA	TRBV2	CASSGRAEAFF	TGTGCCAGCAGTGGACGAGCTGAAGCTTTCTTT
TRBJ1-6	TRBD1	NA	TRBV19	CASSIGTGGWGSPLHF	TGTGCCAGTAGTATCGGGACAGGGGGCTGGGGTTCACCCCTCCACTTT
TRBJ2-2	TRBD1	few	TRBV10-1	CASRPEDRVASGELFF	TGCGCCAGCAGGCCTGAGGACAGGGTGGCTTCCGGGGAGCTGTTTTTT
TRBJ2-3	TRBD2	NA	TRBV10-3	CAISKKPGLAGRRSTDTQYF	TGTGCCATCAGTAAAAAACCGGGACTAGCGGGACGGAGGAGCACAGATACGCAGTATTTT
TRBJ2-7	NA	NA	TRBV19	CASSISGEGGPYEQYF	TGTGCCAGTAGTATTTCGGGGGAGGGGGGACCCTACGAGCAGTACTTC
TRBJ2-3	NA	NA	TRBV5-1	CASSLGRLSTDTQYF	TGCGCCAGCAGCTTGGGCAGGCTAAGCACAGATACGCAGTATTTT
TRBJ1-5	NA	NA	TRBV3-1/TRBV3-2	CASSQVPDLPQHF	TGTGCCAGCAGCCAAGTCCCGGATTTGCCCCAGCATTTT
TRBJ1-5	TRBD1	NA	TRBV4-1	CASSRAEGAGNQPQHF	TGCGCCAGCAGCCGCGCCGAGGGGGCTGGGAATCAGCCCCAGCATTTT
TRBJ1-1	NA	few	TRBV7-9	CASSLSGGLNTEAFF	TGTGCCAGCAGCTTGAGCGGGGGCCTGAACACTGAAGCTTTCTTT
TRBJ1-5	TRBD1	once	TRBV7-2	CASSDRDRGSNQPQHF	TGTGCCAGCAGCGACCGGGACAGGGGTTCCAATCAGCCCCAGCATTTT
TRBJ1-2	NA	NA	TRBV5-5	CASSLGWEGSPRMSYGYTF	TGTGCCAGCAGTCTTGGTTGGGAGGGGTCCCCCAGGATGAGCTATGGCTACACCTTC
TRBJ1-1	NA	few	TRBV6-5	CASSYSGRGNTEAFF	TGTGCCAGCAGTTACTCCGGTCGGGGGAACACTGAAGCTTTCTTT
TRBJ2-7	NA	NA	TRBV3-1/TRBV3-2	CASSQSYSQNYEQYF	TGTGCCAGCAGCCAATCATATTCACAGAACTACGAGCAGTACTTC
TRBJ2-3	TRBD2	NA	TRBV19	CASKTGLARDTQYF	TGTGCCAGTAAAACGGGACTAGCAAGAGATACGCAGTATTTT
TRBJ2-1	TRBD2	NA	TRBV2	CALGTSGNNEQFF	TGTGCCCTCGGGACTAGCGGAAACAATGAGCAGTTCTTC
TRBJ2-7	TRBD1	NA	TRBV28	CASSLRRGQGAREQYF	TGTGCCAGCAGTTTAAGGAGGGGACAGGGGGCGCGGGAGCAGTACTTC
TRBJ2-3	TRBD1	NA	TRBV7-6	CASSFAGQGYEDTQYF	TGTGCCAGCAGCTTCGCCGGACAGGGTTATGAAGATACGCAGTATTTT
TRBJ1-1	NA	NA	TRBV29-1	CSVNGRLNTEAFF	TGCAGCGTCAATGGCAGGTTGAACACTGAAGCTTTCTTT
TRBJ1-1	NA	once	TRBV11-2	CASRGLGKNTEAFF	TGTGCCAGCAGAGGTCTGGGGAAGAACACTGAAGCTTTCTTT
TRBJ2-7	TRBD1	NA	TRBV5-6	CASSFWDRGLGQYF	TGTGCCAGCAGCTTCTGGGACAGGGGCCTCGGGCAGTACTTC
TRBJ1-5	NA	NA	TRBV6-5	CASSDSGDQPQHF	TGTGCCAGCAGTGACTCGGGGGATCAGCCCCAGCATTTT
TRBJ2-3	TRBD1	NA	TRBV5-1	CASSAVQGAVTDTQYF	TGCGCCAGCAGCGCAGTACAGGGGGCGGTTACAGATACGCAGTATTTT
TRBJ1-1	NA	few	TRBV7-6	CASSLGGAEAFF	TGTGCCAGCAGCTTAGGGGGAGCTGAAGCTTTCTTT
TRBJ2-7	NA	NA	TRBV27	CASSPATGSYEQYF	TGTGCCAGCAGTCCCGCCACAGGATCCTACGAGCAGTACTTC
TRBJ2-7	NA	NA	TRBV12-3/TRBV12-4	CASSHAYEQYF	TGTGCCAGCAGTCACGCCTACGAGCAGTACTTC
TRBJ1-1	NA	NA	TRBV30	CAWNGIGRAFF	TGTGCCTGGAATGGAATAGGACGGGCTTTCTTT
TRBJ1-1	NA	NA	TRBV19	CASNPVYELNTEAFF	TGTGCCAGTAACCCCGTATATGAGTTAAACACTGAAGCTTTCTTT
TRBJ1-4	NA	NA	TRBV11-2	CASSSRTNEKLFF	TGTGCCAGCAGCTCCCGTACTAATGAAAAACTGTTTTTT
TRBJ1-4	NA	NA	TRBV5-8	CASSASLEEKLFF	TGTGCCAGCAGCGCCTCGTTGGAGGAAAAACTGTTTTTT
TRBJ1-5	NA	NA	TRBV6-6	CASSYNPRDQPQHF	TGTGCCAGCAGTTACAATCCGCGGGATCAGCCCCAGCATTTT
TRBJ2-2	NA	once	TRBV5-8	CASSLFREAGELFF	TGTGCCAGCAGCTTGTTCAGGGAGGCCGGGGAGCTGTTTTTT
TRBJ2-7	TRBD1	NA	TRBV11-2	CASSLRTGGLYEQYF	TGTGCCAGCAGCCTCCGGACAGGGGGACTTTACGAGCAGTACTTC
TRBJ2-5	NA	once	TRBV11-2	CASSHGQFQETQYF	TGTGCCAGCAGCCACGGACAGTTCCAAGAGACCCAGTACTTC
TRBJ1-3	NA	NA	TRBV21-1	CASSKAGGGGNTIYF	TGTGCCAGCAGCAAAGCAGGGGGAGGTGGAAACACCATATATTTT
TRBJ1-4	NA	NA	TRBV11-2	CASSPSSGPTYEKLFF	TGTGCCAGCAGCCCGTCTTCCGGGCCGACCTATGAAAAACTGTTTTTT
TRBJ1-5	NA	once	TRBV2	CASSGGQNNQPQHF	TGTGCCAGCAGCGGAGGACAGAACAATCAGCCCCAGCATTTT
TRBJ2-3	NA	NA	TRBV5-1	CASSRGTDTQYF	TGCGCCAGCAGCAGGGGCACAGATACGCAGTATTTT
TRBJ2-4	NA	NA	TRBV23-1	CASSQGGQPFKNIQYF	TGCGCCAGCAGCCAAGGGGGGCAGCCTTTCAAAAACATTCAGTACTTC
TRBJ1-2	TRBD1	NA	TRBV5-1	CASSLQQGYYGYTF	TGCGCCAGCAGCTTGCAACAGGGGTACTATGGCTACACCTTC
TRBJ1-1	NA	NA	TRBV6-5	CASSYEAEAFF	TGTGCCAGCAGTTACGAGGCTGAAGCTTTCTTT